The rows below give T cell receptor beta chains drawn from one sample of a study of monozygotic twins with cystic fibrosis. Clones were read by immunoSEQ multiplex PCR, and TCRdb kept only the in-frame ones, dropping some. The sample consists of under 25,000 clones, about 97% of them appearing once. The sequencing sample was made of blood. The receptors here all came from a girl under 18 with cystic fibrosis. Both conserved end residues are part of each CDR3. Each record gives: D gene, V gene, clone size, J gene, CDR3 DNA, CDR3 protein. The D gene is left open where the match is weak. The listing skips clone size in some rows; elsewhere it reads once, few, many or a size class.

NA,TRBV4-3,NA,TRBJ1-5,TGCGCCAGCAGCCGGAACGTACAACTCAATCAGCCCCAGCATTTT,CASSRNVQLNQPQHF
TRBD1,TRBV10-3,NA,TRBJ2-3,TGTGCCATCAATGACAGGGGAGGCACAGATACGCAGTATTTT,CAINDRGGTDTQYF
NA,TRBV7-2,NA,TRBJ2-1,TGTGCCAGCAGCTCATACGGGACTGTTGTTGATGAGCAGTTCTTC,CASSSYGTVVDEQFF
NA,TRBV7-9,NA,TRBJ1-1,TGTGCCAGCCAGCCGCAGGAGCAGTCTGAAGCTTTCTTT,CASQPQEQSEAFF
TRBD2,TRBV4-3,NA,TRBJ2-1,TGCGCCAGCAGCCAAGACGGCGGGAGTTATCTCGGATCCTACAATGAGCAGTTCTTC,CASSQDGGSYLGSYNEQFF
TRBD1,TRBV5-1,NA,TRBJ1-1,TGCGCCAGCAGCTTGGATCGGACAGGGAACACTGAAGCTTTCTTT,CASSLDRTGNTEAFF
NA,TRBV4-1,NA,TRBJ2-5,TGCGCCAGCAGCCAAGATGCGACGGAGGAACAGACCCAGTACTTC,CASSQDATEEQTQYF
NA,TRBV7-3,once,TRBJ2-2,TGTGCCAGCAGCCCGTGGATCAACACCGGGGAGCTGTTTTTT,CASSPWINTGELFF
TRBD2,TRBV9,once,TRBJ2-3,TGTGCCAGCAGCCCCCGGACTAGCGGGAGCACAGATACGCAGTATTTT,CASSPRTSGSTDTQYF
TRBD2,TRBV4-2,NA,TRBJ2-3,TGTGCCAGCAGCCAATCCGGGACTAGCGGTCCCACAGATACGCAGTATTTT,CASSQSGTSGPTDTQYF
NA,TRBV25-1,NA,TRBJ1-2,TGTGCCAGCAGAGGAGGGGACTATGGCTACACCTTC,CASRGGDYGYTF
NA,TRBV18,NA,TRBJ2-1,TGTGCCAGCTCACCACCTACCGCGTATGAGCAGTTCTTC,CASSPPTAYEQFF
NA,TRBV6-5,NA,TRBJ1-5,TGTGCCAGCAGCCCGAGGGGCCCTTCGATAGAGCCCCAGCATTTT,CASSPRGPSIEPQHF
NA,TRBV16,NA,TRBJ2-1,TGTGCCAGCAGCCCCCGTGGGGGGAATTACAATGAGCAGTTCTTC,CASSPRGGNYNEQFF
NA,TRBV19,NA,TRBJ1-5,TGTGCCAGTAGTACCCGGACGGCCCCTTACAATCAGCCCCAGCATTTT,CASSTRTAPYNQPQHF
NA,TRBV25-1,NA,TRBJ1-1,TGTGCCAGCAGTGAATTTTCGGGGGAAGCTTTCTTT,CASSEFSGEAFF
TRBD1,TRBV5-4,NA,TRBJ1-2,TGTGCCAGCACTTCCGGGACAGGGAATTACTATGGCTACACCTTC,CASTSGTGNYYGYTF
NA,TRBV11-2,NA,TRBJ2-5,TGTGCCAGCAGCTTAGACACTTATCTAGAGACCCAGTACTTC,CASSLDTYLETQYF
NA,TRBV7-2,NA,TRBJ1-4,TGTGCCAGCAGCTTAGAGGGGCAGGGTGGTGAAAAACTGTTTTTT,CASSLEGQGGEKLFF
TRBD2,TRBV4-3,few,TRBJ2-2,TGCGCCAGCAGCCAGGTTACTAGCGGGAGAAACACCGGGGAGCTGTTTTTT,CASSQVTSGRNTGELFF
NA,TRBV28,NA,TRBJ2-3,TGTGCCAGCAGGTCGGGAGTCCCGGATACGCAGTATTTT,CASRSGVPDTQYF
TRBD1,TRBV4-1,NA,TRBJ1-2,TGCGCCAGCAGCTATCGAACAAATGGACAGGTATATGGCTACACCTTC,CASSYRTNGQVYGYTF
TRBD1,TRBV18,NA,TRBJ2-5,TGTGCCAGCTCACCCATGACAGGGGGCCAAGAGACCCAGTACTTC,CASSPMTGGQETQYF
TRBD2,TRBV30,once,TRBJ2-3,TGTGCCTATACTAGCGGGCTTATCACAGATACGCAGTATTTT,CAYTSGLITDTQYF
NA,TRBV28,NA,TRBJ2-5,TGTGCCAGCATGGCAAATGGTCGGGAGACCCAGTACTTC,CASMANGRETQYF
NA,TRBV4-2,NA,TRBJ2-7,TGTGCCAGCAGCCAGGGGGTAATTTCCTACGAGCAGTACTTC,CASSQGVISYEQYF
NA,TRBV6-4,once,TRBJ2-6,TGTGCCAGCAGTGACTCGCAGACTGGGGCCAACGTCCTGACTTTC,CASSDSQTGANVLTF
TRBD1,TRBV11-2,NA,TRBJ1-2,TGTGCCAGCAACCCGATTCAGGGGGCGCCGGGTCATGGCTACACCTTC,CASNPIQGAPGHGYTF
TRBD1,TRBV6-5,once,TRBJ2-1,TGTGCCAGCAGTTTGACAGGGGGCAGGGAGCAGTTCTTC,CASSLTGGREQFF
TRBD2,TRBV7-2,NA,TRBJ2-1,TGTGCCAGCAGACAAGCGGGAGGCCGATACAATGAGCAGTTCTTC,CASRQAGGRYNEQFF
NA,TRBV2,NA,TRBJ2-1,TGTGCCAGCGCTAGGACAGCCGTACTCTACAATGAGCAGTTCTTC,CASARTAVLYNEQFF